One T cell receptor beta chain is described in this entry. The sample belongs to a study of OX40 agonist ivuxolimab in advanced cancers. Data came from immunoSEQ multiplex PCR; TCRdb stores just in-frame clones and leaves some out. The sample includes more than 40,000 clones, around 90% of them seen just once. No patient had autoimmune disease or received systemic immunosuppression. In germline, CDR1 is SGHAT, CDR2 FQNNGV. The V end lost 3 bases, the J end lost 5 bases, and 14 bases lay between the germline ends. The length of the CDR3 is 15 residues. Source: CD4+ or CD8+ T cells sorted from blood, taken in a trial of the OX40 agonist ivuxolimab. This receptor was taken from an adult with an advanced solid tumor such as melanoma, head and neck, liver or kidney cancer. The V gene is TRBV11-2, the J gene TRBJ1-3; no firm D call. The CDR3 DNA reads TGTGCCAGCAGCTTGGAGATGTCTGTTCGAAACACCATATATTTT. Translating it yields CASSLEMSVRNTIYF.